This T cell receptor beta chain is from a study of cytomegalovirus exposure and HLA in healthy donors (dated by TCRdb to between 2016 and 2019). Context from the whole study: In an earlier analysis of roughly 590 of the donors, about 260 Gb of sequence data and 95 million to 130 million unique TCR beta sequences from roughly 180 million T cells were reported. About 280 gigabases of sequencing data and 70 million to 85 million unique TCR sequences were included in an early release covering around 600 HLA-typed donors. Among the approximately 430 genotyped donors, more than 70% belonged to the genetic ancestry cluster associated with self-reported Caucasian donors. The aim of the study was to test whether cataloging public T cell receptors could identify signatures of past pathogen exposure. The T cell repertoires of around 670 subjects were profiled by immunosequencing and related to cytomegalovirus serostatus. Besides the first cohort of approximately 710 subjects, a separate validation cohort made up of around 120 different subjects was used. High-throughput TCR immunosequencing, statistical association of individual TCRs with disease status, and machine learning were combined to predict cytomegalovirus infection status. A later analysis re-analyzed previously published TCR beta repertoires from about 600 donors and added high-resolution HLA genotyping to study TCR occurrence patterns. The later analysis used no new phenotypic data to find candidate immune exposures, relying instead on TCR beta sequences and their occurrence across donors. An earlier analysis of some 500 of the donors applied high-throughput TCR beta sequencing to assess whether each TCR beta V gene segment acted as functional or pseudogenic. Donor age, sex, ethnicity and CMV serostatus were collected together with the repertoire data. Genome-wide SNP genotypes for about three fifths of the roughly 700 donors were used in a later genetic analysis, which treated that subset as a discovery cohort. All discovery cohort repertoires had been generated using a single sequencing platform. HLA typing covered class I and class II loci at four-digit resolution. The number of donors typed differed by locus, with about 629-630 for A, B, C, DRB1 and DQB1, around 500 for DQA1, about 610 for DPA1, and about 450 for DPB1. Several DR-DQ haplotypes were treated as single units for association and clustering because of strong linkage in the cohort. On average, over 200,000 unique TCR beta nucleotide sequences were sequenced per donor among a few hundred genotyped donors of the cohort, with roughly 18% of those sequences being non-productive.

Turning to this clone: It has no known antigen specificity. Base qualities are not recorded, but no much larger clone differs from it by a single base.

General conclusions and limits of the study: In an earlier analysis of 450 to 750 of the donors, most TCR beta V segments appeared in productive rearrangements about 87% or about 30% of the time, broadly matching IMGT annotations. A later analysis found that TCR association rates varied across HLA loci, with DRB1 alleles showing the most associated TCRs and HLA-C alleles the fewest. Because counts were too low, approximately 15 rarely observed V segments, including chromosome 9 orphons, were excluded from the earlier analysis of fewer than 650 of the donors. Linkage disequilibrium might explain the correlated functional status among segregating V segments, but an unknown experimental factor could not be ruled out. According to a later analysis, parvovirus B19, influenza, CMV and Epstein-Barr virus appeared linked to several top co-occurrence clusters. Some IMGT-functional V segments, including TRBV6-2 and TRBV6-3, could not be distinguished by the 87-base-pair reads and were therefore excluded. A cluster of highly shared sequence variants was judged likely to represent a technical artifact of the sequencing pipeline. Only TCR beta chains were sequenced in this cohort, and the absence of alpha or paired-chain data limited detectable features. Presence/absence analyses assumed roughly uniform sequencing depth across donors, an assumption that may not hold. For the cohort, immune exposure information was limited to CMV serostatus. A further reported finding was that TCR beta sequences accurately predicted the HLA-A and HLA-B alleles for most subjects in the first cohort. In a later analysis, HLA-associated TCR beta chains were found to be more clonally expanded and to have lower generation probabilities than equally common non-associated chains. When HLA alleles, especially DR and DQ, strongly co-occurred, TCR associations were difficult to assign to individual alleles. The classifier was reported to diagnose cytomegalovirus status with high specificity and sensitivity in both the original cohort and the validation cohort. V-gene and J-gene trimming of TCR beta chains was associated with a missense DCLRE1C variant in a later genetic analysis, and the association was replicated in an independent cohort. Specific HLA alleles were associated with roughly 16,000 TCR beta sequences at a false discovery rate of 0.05 in a later analysis. Because HLA typing was unavailable for some donors at each locus, only the typed subset was used in association tests. The study listed approximately 160 TCR beta chains as associated with cytomegalovirus. It was suggested by the authors that the approach could potentially be generalized to other disease states and immunological phenotypes. While some public TCRs were present in many individuals, most TCR sequences turned up only very rarely across donors. A later analysis found that most CMV-associated TCR beta chains appeared HLA-restricted, with HLA associations seemingly driven largely by CMV exposure. Three of the identified cytomegalovirus-associated TCR beta chains were confirmed in vitro to be specific for cytomegalovirus antigens. A later genetic analysis reported fewer N-insertions in productive TCRs among donors in an Asian-associated ancestry cluster than the approximately 700-donor mean.

Reading from cysteine to phenylalanine, the CDR3 counts 14 amino acids. Only the CDR3 part of the read is kept: 42 bases, read in frame from the first base. CDR1 is given as LNHNV and CDR2 as YYDKDF, both from the germline V gene (reference sequence). The V and J ends are trimmed by 7 bases and 2 bases, leaving 11 bases between them. The cohort consisted of approximately 670 healthy bone marrow donors. Cohort members were all nominally healthy when sampled, although unrecorded immune exposures were likely present. The donor tested CMV seronegative, placing the donor among the approximately 360 seronegative members of the cohort. A peripheral blood sample was provided by each donor, and peripheral blood mononuclear cells were used for TCR beta sequencing. The Qiagen DNeasy Blood Extraction Kit was used to extract genomic DNA from the blood cell samples. To prepare the library, the immunoSEQ multiplex PCR assay was applied. The multiplex PCR relied on a mix of 60 forward primers for TCR Vbeta segments and 13 reverse primers for TCR Jbeta segments. A multiplex PCR assay on genomic DNA amplified the CDR3 region of rearranged TCR beta genes. Amplified TCR beta libraries were sequenced as 87-base-pair reads on the Illumina HiSeq System. The source study handled its data this way. In a later analysis, tens of millions of unique TCR beta chains were counted across the 500 to 850 repertoires, and roughly 11 million of these chains were shared by at least two donors. To remove PCR and sequencing errors, raw reads were error-corrected and collapsed into unique sequences using a nearest-neighbor algorithm that merged closely related sequences. To assign V, D and J gene segments, CDR3 sequences were aligned to IMGT reference sequences. Each retained sequence needed at least a six-nucleotide match to both a V gene segment and a J gene segment. A rearrangement was called productive if the CDR3 had no stop codons and remained in frame with V and J, and every other rearrangement was called non-productive. CDR3 was defined according to IMGT convention as the region running from the second conserved V-encoded cysteine to the conserved J-encoded phenylalanine. In an earlier analysis of more than 550 of the donors, sequences lacking an unambiguous match to a single V gene segment were excluded. In an earlier analysis of 587 of the donors, V segments were called functional above 56.7% productive rearrangements and were called segregating when the between-donor standard deviation exceeded 5%. To diagnose cytomegalovirus status from the catalog of TCR beta chain sequences, a statistical classification framework was built. In a later analysis, V and J genes were assigned by comparing TCR nucleotide sequences against IMGT/GENE-DB human TR gene sequences. In a later analysis, CDR3 sequences and most-parsimonious VDJ recombination scenarios were assigned using the TCRdist pipeline. In a later analysis, every TCR beta chain was defined by the combination of its CDR3 amino acid sequence and its V-gene family, and reads without a unique V-gene family were dropped. To address suspected cross-contamination and a sequencing artifact, a later analysis removed roughly 580 highly shared, low-generation-probability nucleotide sequences. A later analysis calculated a clonal expansion index for each public chain from normalized within-repertoire ranks of inferred template counts. Generation probabilities in a later analysis came from a VDJ recombination model fitted to out-of-frame rearrangements, and those results were checked against IGoR. Hypergeometric tests were used in a later analysis to score TCR-TCR, TCR-HLA and TCR-CMV co-occurrence, with a repertoire-size bias correction applied to the TCR pairs. To estimate false discovery rates, a later analysis permuted the HLA or CMV assignments 20 times. A later analysis grouped co-occurring TCRs with DBSCAN, adding TCRdist sequence similarity when clustering within HLA-allele-positive subsets. Co-occurrence clustering excluded repertoires with fewer than 30,000 or more than 120,000 public chains, plus five with anomalous nucleotide sharing. In its TCRdb copy, this immuneACCESS table keeps in-frame sequences only and misses some clones. Where compared with another copy, unresolved V genes explain less than half of these, and the others have no known cause. The DNA was the basis for D and trimming; V, J and clone size are from that table. The sample profile shows about 150,000 clones; around 90% of them were found once. The top ten constitute roughly 0.5% of the sample.

This chain joins TRBV15 to TRBJ2-2; TRBD2 is a possible D gene, resting on 5 matching bases. Sequences were obtained from PBMCs. The source is a woman in her 40s in good health and CMV-seronegative. DNA sequence: TGTGCCACCAAGGGAGCGGTAAACACCGGGGAGCTGTTTTTT. The resulting protein is CATKGAVNTGELFF.